The 12 T cell receptor beta chains given below trace back to one sample, sequenced in a study of T cells in Graves' hyperthyroidism and ophthalmopathy. What was amplified from RNA transcripts were TCR beta CDR3 regions. In the first-round RT-PCR of the TCR CDR3, the HTBI primer set was used. TCRdb re-derived calls from the multiplex PCR reads in MiXCR, one entry per CDR3 protein. In the table there are some 490,000 distinct CDR3 sequences, roughly 16% of which are singletons. The sequenced sample was blood. These receptors came from a woman aged 25-40 years with Graves' ophthalmopathy.

This clonotype was counted between two and nine times. The chain links TRBV9 to TRBJ2-7; D is perhaps TRBD1 (6 bases). With 4 bases removed from V and 6 bases from J, the gap between germline ends came to 17 bases. The CDR3 is 14 amino acids. Germline assignment: CDR1 SGDLS and CDR2 YYNGEE. This CDR3 is CASSPAPQGREQYF. The CDR3 coding sequence is TGTGCCAGCAGCCCAGCCCCACAGGGTCGCGAGCAGTACTTC.

This clonotype was counted many times. This chain uses TRBV7-9 with TRBJ2-1, with D possibly matching TRBD2 (6 bases). CDR3 length: 14 amino acids. V lost 1 base to trimming and J lost 8 bases, with 12 bases between them. The germline CDR1 and CDR2 sequences are SEHNR and FQNEAQ (reference sequence). Here the CDR3 reads CASSLGRGSDEQFF. Here the CDR3 DNA reads TGTGCCAGCAGCTTAGGGAGGGGATCGGATGAGCAGTTCTTC. The variable domain in full, completed from reference TRBV7-9 and TRBJ2-1, reads DTGVSQNPRHKITKRGQNVTFRCDPISEHNRLYWYRQTLGQGPEFLTYFQNEAQLEKSRLLSDRFSAERPKGSFSTLEIQRTEQGDSAMYLCASSLGRGSDEQFFGPGTRLTVL.

This clonotype came up a few times. CDR3 DNA: TGTGCCAGCAGCCAATGGCCCCCGCCTGACTATGGCTACACCTTC. Residues: CASSQWPPPDYGYTF. The rearrangement links TRBV4-2 to TRBJ1-2, with D unresolved. This CDR3 has 15 amino acids. Germline CDR1 LGHNA, CDR2 YNFKEQ. V lost 2 bases to trimming and J lost 3 bases, with 13 bases between them.

V is TRBV6-1 and J is TRBJ2-1, with D possibly being TRBD2 (5 bases). CDR3 size: 16 residues. V was clipped by 6 bases and J by 5 bases, with 20 bases between them. Germline values: CDR1 MNHNS, CDR2 SASEGT. The chain's CDR3 is CASSPSDGTGNNEQFF. Here the CDR3 DNA reads TGTGCCAGCAGCCCCTCTGACGGCACGGGGAACAATGAGCAGTTCTTC.

This clonotype was counted only a few times. The gene calls are TRBV4-3 and TRBJ1-4; D call uncertain. The CDR3 sequence is 13 residues long. Per the germline V gene, CDR1 is LGHNA and CDR2 is YSLEER. Trimming removed 1 base at V and 8 bases at J, with 8 bases between. CDR3 nucleotides: TGCGCCAGCAGCCAAGCTAGAGGCGAAAAACTGTTTTTT. Translating it yields CASSQARGEKLFF.

This clonotype has at least ten counts. The V gene is TRBV7-8, the J gene TRBJ2-2, with D perhaps TRBD1 or TRBD2 (7 bases each). The CDR3 extends over 16 amino acids. Germline CDR1 reads SGHVS; CDR2 reads FQNEAQ. V was trimmed by 4 bases and J by 4 bases, leaving 16 bases between them. The CDR3 is CASSSRGGGITGELFF. The CDR3, as DNA: TGTGCCAGCAGCTCCCGGGGAGGGGGCATCACCGGGGAGCTGTTTTTT.

The rearrangement uses TRBV10-3 and TRBJ2-6, with TRBD2 matching 8 bases. J gave up 0 bases and V 10 bases, and 11 bases lay outside the gene matches. CDR1 is ENHRY, CDR2 SYGVKD, per germline. The CDR3 extends over 17 amino acids. Here the CDR3 reads CATRTLAGLSGANVLTF. The CDR3 DNA sequence: TGTGCCACAAGAACTCTAGCGGGCCTCTCTGGGGCCAACGTCCTGACTTTC.

The sample holds a few counts of this clonotype. V is TRBV27 and J is TRBJ2-5; TRBD2 matches 10 bases. The CDR3 length is 16 residues. CDR1 MNHEY and CDR2 SMNVEV come from the germline V gene (reference sequence). Unmatched junction bases numbered 8, after V lost 3 bases and J lost 4 bases. CDR3 region: CASSFSSGSGLETQYF. The CDR3 bases are TGTGCCAGCAGTTTCTCTAGCGGGAGCGGGTTAGAGACCCAGTACTTC.

The V gene is TRBV28, the J gene TRBJ1-5, with a possible D match to TRBD1 (6 bases). The germline CDR1 and CDR2 sequences are MDHEN and SYDVKM. The CDR3 has 15 residues. This CDR3 reads CASGVPGTINQPQHF. For the CDR3, the DNA is TGTGCGAGCGGTGTCCCCGGGACAATAAATCAGCCCCAGCATTTT. The full variable domain, its missing parts supplied by reference TRBV28 and TRBJ1-5, is DVKVTQSSRYLVKRTGEKVFLECVQDMDHENMFWYRQDPGLGLRLIYFSYDVKMKEKGDIPEGYSVSREKKERFSLILESASTNQTSMYLCASGVPGTINQPQHFGDGTRLSIL.

The V gene is TRBV4-1, the J gene TRBJ1-6; a possible D gene is TRBD1 (5 bases). CDR1 and CDR2 from the germline V gene are MGHRA and YSYEKL. This CDR3 is 15 amino acids long. V was pared by 4 bases and J by 9 bases, with 16 bases between. The CDR3 DNA sequence: TGCGCCAGCAGCCGTATGGAGGGGCTAGGTTCACCCCTCCACTTT. It translates to CASSRMEGLGSPLHF.

This clonotype was seen many times. This chain connects TRBV6-5 to TRBJ2-1, with TRBD2 identical over 8 bases. The CDR3 spans 15 residues. The junction had 7 bases not matched to a gene; V was cut back by 2 bases and J by 7 bases. Germline values: CDR1 MNHEY, CDR2 SVGAGI. This CDR3 is CASSYRTGGPNEQFF. The CDR3 DNA sequence: TGTGCCAGCAGTTACCGAACGGGAGGGCCGAATGAGCAGTTCTTC.

The CDR3 loop is CASSRGRPNTGELFF. CDR3 DNA sequence: TGTGCCAGCTCCCGTGGACGGCCGAACACCGGGGAGCTGTTTTTT. This chain connects TRBV18 to TRBJ2-2; the D is unclear. V was clipped by 6 bases and J by 0 bases, with 11 bases between them. CDR1 KGHSH and CDR2 LQKENI come from the germline V gene. The CDR3 is 15 residues long.